This TCR beta chain appears in the sequencing data of a study of T cell responses to AZD1222 COVID-19 vaccine (dated by TCRdb to the early 2020s). As for the study more broadly: A total of more than 230 trial participants underwent TCR sequencing, of whom around 210 had received two doses of AZD1222 and approximately 26 had received two doses of the MenACWY control vaccine. Trial participants were enrolled into age subgroups of 18-55, 56-69 and 70-plus years, which contained approximately 150, 30 and 60 TCR-sequenced participants, respectively. The paper's findings and limits, for the study overall: Participants were mostly white British, with more females than males. The authors suggested clonal diversity may have been underestimated. Only a handful of AZD1222 recipients were SARS-CoV-2 seropositive at baseline, limiting conclusions about previously exposed vaccinees. Reportedly, close to half of the unique spike-specific TCRs recognized epitopes lying outside the regions that are mutated in the B.1.351 and B.1.1.7 variants. Because no day 14 peak-response samples were available, the repertoires could be characterized only after the peak T cell response. In the small 56-69-year group, the increase in depth fell short of significance, most likely because of low power. Vaccine-associated CD4 TCRs spanned the whole spike protein, with dominant responses in regions 160-218 and 743-854. After two AZD1222 doses, both the breadth and the depth of spike-specific TCRs were significantly higher than at day 0 and than in MenACWY recipients.

Note on this clone: The antigen it binds to is not known. The input lacks base qualities; no much larger clone sits a single base away.

The CDR3 regions of human TCRbeta chains were analyzed by immunosequencing. The study's processing was this. Repertoire TCRs were checked for matches against a reference library of SARS-CoV-2-specific TCRs that had been generated using the MIRA antigen-specificity platform. Breadth was defined as the fraction of unique TCRs that were SARS-CoV-2-associated, and depth was defined as the fraction of total T cells that were SARS-CoV-2-associated. Using the MIRA data, each spike-specific TCR was assigned both to the spike region to which the TCR was reactive and to a CD4 or CD8 class. Log10-transformed breadth and depth values were compared by one-way ANOVA with Sidak's multiple comparisons tests. TCRdb obtained this table from immuneACCESS and retained in-frame rearrangements with V and J assigned. These tables miss some clones; where compared with another copy, unresolved V genes account for less than half of the shortfall, and the remainder is unexplained. V and J calls and clone size follow that table, whereas D and trimming were derived from the DNA. In this sample the table shows 95,000 to 150,000 clones, about 85% of which occur a single time. Less than 3.5% of the sample rests with the top ten.

What the time point label conveys for this sample: about 28 days (+/-7) after the second vaccine dose. Because spike-specific TCR depth and breadth did not differ between the two schedules, AZD1222 recipients who got a second dose at roughly 4 weeks were pooled with those who got a second dose at roughly 12 weeks. Vaccinee samples were obtained from the UK trials COV001 and COV002, which included a single-blind randomized controlled phase 2/3 trial of AZD1222 (ChAdOx1 nCoV-19) in healthy adults. Trial participant PBMC samples were collected at day 0 and day 28 after the second dose for TCRbeta chain sequencing. The sequence was collected from an adult who received the AZD1222 COVID-19 vaccine. The input for sequencing was peripheral blood, taken 28 days after the second AZD1222 dose.

The CDR3 protein is CASSIRANQPQHF. The nucleotide sequence reads as follows: TGTGCCAGCAGTATTCGGGCCAATCAGCCCCAGCATTTT. Rearrangement joined TRBV2 to TRBJ1-5; no D gene call is confident. The CDR3 contains 13 residues, cysteine and phenylalanine counted. This entry keeps only the CDR3 DNA: 39 bases, framed from base 1. V loses 5 bases, J loses 3 bases, and the germline ends lie 8 bases apart. As encoded in the germline V gene, CDR1 is SNHLY while CDR2 is FYNNEI.